This TCR beta chain was captured in a study of beta chain features in type 1 diabetes. General observations from the study: Fewer insertions but more deletions were seen at VDJ junctions in type 1 diabetes patients.

On this clone: The target antigen is unknown.

Expressed TCRB transcripts were sequenced because the isolated RNA had all been reverse transcribed beforehand. Measured with immunoSEQ multiplex PCR; TCRdb has only the in-frame clones, and not every one. The sample carries approximately 330,000 clones, approximately 9.9% recorded once. This CDR3 is 15 amino acids long. V gave up 2 bases and J gave up 5 bases, with 16 bases separating them. Germline CDR1 LGHNA, CDR2 YSLEER. Sequencing was carried out using naive CD4+ T cells from blood. The chain links TRBV4-3 to TRBJ2-7; tentative D call: TRBD2 (5 bases). The source of this sequence is a woman under 40 in good health. The CDR3 DNA reads as TGCGCCAGCAGCCAACAAGGACTCCCTGACGACGAGCAGTACTTC. It yields the protein CASSQQGLPDDEQYF.